This TCR beta chain was identified in a study of PD-L1 blockade in urothelial cancer. Study-level information: Blood samples had a median of 141,255 T cells.

The time point was: peripheral blood 6 weeks after treatment start. V shed 4 bases and J shed 0 bases, with 10 bases lying between them. Germline-derived CDR1 and CDR2 are LNHDA and SQIVND (reference sequence). The CDR3 totals 14 residues. The table came from immunoSEQ multiplex PCR; TCRdb's copy has only in-frame clones and leaves some out. The sample shows 40,000 to 45,000 clones, 83% of them seen only once. The genes are TRBV19 and TRBJ2-7; possible D gene TRBD2, 5 bases. This clonotype originated in a man aged 55 to 69 with urothelial cancer. The sequences come from PBMCs, collected around atezolizumab (anti-PD-L1) treatment. In DNA form, the CDR3 reads TGTGCCAGTAGTACTAGCCCAATCTCCTACGAGCAGTACTTC. Translation: CASSTSPISYEQYF.